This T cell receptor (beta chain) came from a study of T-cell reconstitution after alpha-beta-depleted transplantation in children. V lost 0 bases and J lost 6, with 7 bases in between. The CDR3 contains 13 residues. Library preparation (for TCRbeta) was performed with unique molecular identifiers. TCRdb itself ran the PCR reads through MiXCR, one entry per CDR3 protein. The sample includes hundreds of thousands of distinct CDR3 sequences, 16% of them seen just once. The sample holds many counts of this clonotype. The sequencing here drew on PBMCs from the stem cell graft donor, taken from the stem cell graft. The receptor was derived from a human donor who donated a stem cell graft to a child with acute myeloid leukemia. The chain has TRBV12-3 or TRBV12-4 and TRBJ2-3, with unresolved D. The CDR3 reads CASSLATTDTQYF. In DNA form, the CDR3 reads TGTGCCAGCAGTTTAGCGACAACGGATACGCAGTATTTT.